The 9 T cell receptor beta chains given below trace back to one sample, sequenced in a study of monozygotic twins with inflammatory bowel disease. Reprocessing the 5' RACE reads, TCRdb reports a single entry for every CDR3 protein and omits DNA. The specimen's table records 150,000 to 200,000 distinct CDR3 sequences. The material sequenced was blood. These TCRs come from a human donor with ulcerative colitis or Crohn's disease, or a healthy co-twin of an affected twin (not recorded which).

The J gene is TRBJ2-2, the V gene TRBV15; TCRdb selects TRBD2, and the lack of DNA leaves this call unchecked. Looked up from germline, CDR1 is LNHNV and CDR2 is YYDKDF (reference sequence). The length of the CDR3 is 16 residues. The CDR3 sequence is CATSRDLAGASGELFF.

The chain recombines TRBV7-2 with TRBJ2-7; lacking DNA, the TRBD2 call made by TCRdb goes unchecked. Per germline, CDR1 SGHTA and CDR2 FQGNSA. This CDR3 is 15 amino acids long. The CDR3 protein is CASSFQAGTWYEQYF.

The chain couples TRBV12-3 or TRBV12-4 to TRBJ1-2; the TRBD1 assignment by TCRdb is unverifiable without DNA. This CDR3 comprises 12 residues. The CDR3 reads CASSADSYGYTF.

The chain carries TRBV10-3 and TRBJ2-7; the TCRdb call, TRBD1, lacks DNA for checking. The CDR3 spans 13 residues. Per germline, CDR1 ENHRY and CDR2 SYGVKD. CDR3 sequence: CAITRDPRYEQYF.

The chain couples TRBV7-2 to TRBJ2-3; the TRBD1 assignment by TCRdb is unverifiable without DNA. CDR3 length: 15 amino acids. Germline CDR1 is SGHTA and CDR2 is FQGNSA. The CDR3 spells CASSLVGGRTDTQYF.

This chain connects TRBV27 to TRBJ2-1; TCRdb outputs TRBD2, but without DNA this stays unchecked. The CDR3 has 14 amino acids. Germline lookup yields CDR1 MNHEY and CDR2 SMNVEV (reference sequence). This CDR3 is CASSLGLAANEQFF.

The J gene is TRBJ2-1, the V gene TRBV24-1. The V gene's germline CDR1 is KGHDR and CDR2 SFDVKD. The CDR3 contains 12 residues. CDR3 sequence: CATGGSYNEQFF.

The genes are TRBV7-9 and TRBJ1-5; TCRdb returns TRBD1, unconfirmable since there is no DNA. Germline-derived CDR1 and CDR2 are SEHNR and FQNEAQ (reference sequence). The CDR3 extends over 16 amino acids. CDR3 protein: CASSLGSLGVNQPQHF.

This chain joins TRBV5-4 and TRBJ2-7; TCRdb outputs TRBD1, but without DNA this stays unchecked. Germline CDR1 SGHNT, CDR2 YYREEE (reference sequence). The CDR3 has 11 amino acids. This CDR3 reads CASGTLYEQYF.